The rows below give T cell receptor beta chains drawn from one sample of a study of blood T cell repertoires in COVID-19. Profiled with immunoSEQ multiplex PCR; TCRdb holds only in-frame clones, not every one. The data hold some 320,000 clones, with around 87% observed a single time. Sequenced material: PBMCs or T cells enriched from blood (not recorded which). All receptors derive from a woman aged 25 to 39 who had recovered from COVID-19. Each CDR3 is given with its conserved first and last residue. The order of the fields is V gene, J gene, D gene, clone size, CDR3 DNA, CDR3 protein. A D gene is named only where the DNA matches it firmly. Clone size is given for some rows only: seen once, a few or many times, or a class if the clone is expanded.

TRBV5-5,TRBJ1-2,TRBD1,NA,TGTGCCAGCAGTCCCGGACAGGGGGCGAACTATGGCTACACCTTC,CASSPGQGANYGYTF
TRBV6-5,TRBJ1-1,NA,NA,TGTGCCAGCAGCTGGGAGGCGTACCTGAACACTGAAGCTTTCTTT,CASSWEAYLNTEAFF
TRBV2,TRBJ2-7,TRBD1,NA,TGTGCCAGCTCGGACAGGGGTATGGTGCAGTACTTC,CASSDRGMVQYF
TRBV6-2/TRBV6-3,TRBJ1-2,TRBD1,many,TGTGCCAGCAGTCACGGCAGGGGGCGAGGCTACACCTTC,CASSHGRGRGYTF
TRBV2,TRBJ1-2,NA,once,TGTGCCACCGAGGGGGTGGGCAGGGTTGGTGGCTACACCTTC,CATEGVGRVGGYTF
TRBV5-6,TRBJ1-2,NA,NA,TGTGCCAGCAGGTTCAGTACCGCCTATGGCTACACCTTC,CASRFSTAYGYTF
TRBV5-1,TRBJ2-5,NA,NA,TGCGCCAGCAGCTTGGCCGGACCCGCTGGAGGGGGCAAGACCCAGTACTTC,CASSLAGPAGGGKTQYF
TRBV5-4,TRBJ2-7,TRBD2,NA,TGTGCCAGCAGCTTGGGGCCTCTAGCGGGGGGGCGGTACGAGCAGTACTTC,CASSLGPLAGGRYEQYF
TRBV24-1,TRBJ1-4,NA,NA,TGTGCCACCAGTGATCCTGGGGGGGGGCTGGAAGAAAAACTGTTTTTT,CATSDPGGGLEEKLFF
TRBV5-4,TRBJ2-7,TRBD1,NA,TGTGCCAGCAGCTTGGGGGACAGCCCCTACGAGCAGTACTTC,CASSLGDSPYEQYF
TRBV5-1,TRBJ1-3,NA,NA,TGCGCCAGCAGCTCCGACATCCCTGGAAACACCATATATTTT,CASSSDIPGNTIYF
TRBV2,TRBJ2-3,TRBD2,NA,TGTGCCAGCAGAATTGGGACTAGCGGGGGGGCGGTATTCTCGGATACGCAGTATTTT,CASRIGTSGGAVFSDTQYF
TRBV7-9,TRBJ2-1,TRBD1,NA,TGTGCCAGCAGCCCAGACAGGGGGTCCCACAATGAGCAGTTCTTC,CASSPDRGSHNEQFF
TRBV9,TRBJ2-2,NA,NA,TGTGCCAGCAGCCCCGGCCGACTCACTCACACCGGGGAGCTGTTTTTT,CASSPGRLTHTGELFF
TRBV30,TRBJ1-2,NA,NA,TGTGCCGGAAGCCGGGTTCGCGGCTACACCTTC,CAGSRVRGYTF
TRBV25-1,TRBJ1-1,NA,NA,TGTGCCAGCAGTGAAGTAGGAGAGAACACTGAAGCTTTCTTT,CASSEVGENTEAFF
TRBV6-2/TRBV6-3,TRBJ2-7,TRBD1,NA,TGTGCCAGCAGTTCGAATACTCGGGGACAGGGCTACGAGCAGTACTTC,CASSSNTRGQGYEQYF
TRBV3-1/TRBV3-2,TRBJ1-3,NA,NA,TGTGCCAGCAGCTCCACAGGGTCTGGAAACACCATATATTTT,CASSSTGSGNTIYF
TRBV5-1,TRBJ1-2,TRBD1,NA,TGCGCCAGCAGGGAGGTGTACAGGGGTATCTCTGGCTACACCTTC,CASREVYRGISGYTF
TRBV7-8,TRBJ1-1,NA,NA,TGTGCCAGCAGCTTATTTCGGACTGAAGCTTTCTTT,CASSLFRTEAFF
TRBV5-4,TRBJ1-1,TRBD1,once,TGTGCCAGCAGCCACCCGGACAGGGGGAGGAACACTGAAGCTTTCTTT,CASSHPDRGRNTEAFF
TRBV4-1,TRBJ1-1,NA,NA,TGCGCCAGCAGCCAAGATCGTAAAACTGAAGCTTTCTTT,CASSQDRKTEAFF
TRBV7-2,TRBJ1-5,NA,NA,TGTGCCAGCAGCTTAGGGAGAAGTCAGCCCCAGCATTTT,CASSLGRSQPQHF
TRBV18,TRBJ2-5,NA,NA,TGTGCCAGCTCACCCACAGGGTTGTGGACCCAGTACTTC,CASSPTGLWTQYF
TRBV21-1,TRBJ1-4,NA,once,TGTGCCAGCAGCGCCTCAACACGGGACAGACCGACTGCAACTAATGAAAAACTGTTTTTT,CASSASTRDRPTATNEKLFF
TRBV7-8,TRBJ1-3,NA,NA,TGTGCCAGCAGCTTAGCTCTAGGACGGGGACTGACTGGAAACACCATATATTTT,CASSLALGRGLTGNTIYF
TRBV7-9,TRBJ2-6,TRBD1,NA,TGTGCCAGCAGCTTGACAGGGGGCATCTCGGGGGCCAACGTCCTGACTTTC,CASSLTGGISGANVLTF
TRBV10-2,TRBJ2-7,NA,NA,TGCGCCAGCAGTGAGTCAAGGCAGGGGCCCTACGAGCAGTACTTC,CASSESRQGPYEQYF
TRBV4-1,TRBJ1-6,NA,NA,TGCGCCAGCAGCCATGTCGGGGAAGGCAATTCACCCCTCCACTTT,CASSHVGEGNSPLHF
TRBV6-6,TRBJ1-2,NA,NA,TGTGCCAGCAGTTATGCTGTATTCGATGGAGTCTTAGGCTACACCTTC,CASSYAVFDGVLGYTF
TRBV28,TRBJ1-2,NA,NA,TGTGCCAGCACCCCTCACGGGAAGGCTCCGTGGGGCTACACCTTC,CASTPHGKAPWGYTF
TRBV21-1,TRBJ1-6,NA,few,TGTGCCAGCAGCGACCAGGACTTGACAGGGGAGGCGAATTCACCCCTCCACTTT,CASSDQDLTGEANSPLHF
TRBV19,TRBJ1-5,TRBD1,NA,TGTGCCAGTAGTAGCCCAGGACAGGGAGATCAGCCCCAGCATTTT,CASSSPGQGDQPQHF
TRBV4-1,TRBJ1-6,TRBD1,NA,TGCGCCAGCAGCCAAGATAGACAGGGTAGCTATGGATCACCCCTCCACTTT,CASSQDRQGSYGSPLHF
TRBV4-2,TRBJ2-1,TRBD2,NA,TGTGCCAGCAGCCACGGGGGGGGTTACAATGAGCAGTTCTTC,CASSHGGGYNEQFF
TRBV29-1,TRBJ2-5,NA,NA,TGCAGCGTCCTTGACAGCTACCAAGAGACCCAGTACTTC,CSVLDSYQETQYF
TRBV19,TRBJ1-1,NA,NA,TGTGCCAGTAGTATAGAGATGAGAAACACTGAAGCTTTCTTT,CASSIEMRNTEAFF
TRBV6-2/TRBV6-3,TRBJ2-5,NA,NA,TGTGCCAGCAGTTACTCGGGCAGCCAACAAGAGACCCAGTACTTC,CASSYSGSQQETQYF
TRBV18,TRBJ1-3,NA,NA,TGTGCCAGCTCACCACCCAGGGGAGGAAACACCATATATTTT,CASSPPRGGNTIYF
TRBV24-1,TRBJ2-3,NA,once,TGTGCCACCAGTGATTTCCGGGTGGATACGCAGTATTTT,CATSDFRVDTQYF
TRBV14,TRBJ2-7,NA,NA,TGTGCCAGCAGCCAAGTATGGGGCGAGTTGTACGAGCAGTACTTC,CASSQVWGELYEQYF
TRBV19,TRBJ1-1,TRBD1,NA,TGTGCCAGTAGTTATGGACAGGATCTTCGCTCGGCTGAAGCTTTCTTT,CASSYGQDLRSAEAFF
TRBV15,TRBJ2-7,NA,once,TGTGCCACCAGCAGAGATCTGTCCAGTTACGAGCAGTACTTC,CATSRDLSSYEQYF
TRBV6-1,TRBJ1-6,NA,NA,TGTGCCAGCAGTGAAGTGGAGAGTGTCCAGAATTCACCCCTCCACTTT,CASSEVESVQNSPLHF
TRBV19,TRBJ1-5,TRBD1,NA,TGTGCCAGTAGTATCACCGGGACAGGGGATCGTCAGCCCCAGCATTTT,CASSITGTGDRQPQHF
TRBV6-5,TRBJ2-7,NA,NA,TGTGCCAGCAGCCGGGATTTCTACGAGCAGTACTTC,CASSRDFYEQYF
TRBV12-3/TRBV12-4,TRBJ1-2,NA,NA,TGTGCCAGCAGTACGGGCGGGGGCTATGGCTACACCTTC,CASSTGGGYGYTF
TRBV28,TRBJ1-4,TRBD1,NA,TGTGCCAGCAGATACGGGACAGGTTACGAAAAACTGTTTTTT,CASRYGTGYEKLFF
TRBV28,TRBJ1-2,TRBD1,NA,TGTGCCGTACCGGGTCCGGGACAGGGGCGAGGCTACACCTTC,CAVPGPGQGRGYTF
TRBV28,TRBJ1-2,TRBD1,NA,TGTGCCAGCACCCCGGGACAGGGGGCTCGGTATGGCTACACCTTC,CASTPGQGARYGYTF